What follows describes a single T cell receptor (beta chain). Its antigen is not identified. These data come from a study of CD8 T cells in Susac syndrome. V was trimmed by 3 bases and J by 7 bases, leaving 13 bases between them. This CDR3 has 14 residues. Germline V gene lookup returns CDR1 LGHNA and CDR2 YSLEER. TEMRA cells were FACS-enriched, while CD8+ and CD4+ T cells were negatively isolated. Overall study results and limits: The total CD8+ repertoires contained more than 15 Susac-specific public clones, and the CD8+ TEMRA repertoires contained about five.

With random hexamers, about 0.45 to 1 ug RNA was reverse transcribed. Coverage of TCR beta CDR3 amplification by immunoSEQ multiplex PCR extended to 54 Vbeta and 13 Jbeta. TCRdb re-analysed the immunoSEQ multiplex PCR reads in MiXCR, keeping a single row per CDR3 protein. The sample has 80,000 to 95,000 distinct CDR3 sequences, 94% seen once. The chain uses TRBV4-3 and TRBJ2-1; TRBD1 might be the D (5 bases). The receptor comes from a human donor with Susac syndrome. Input material: CD8+ T cells from PBMCs. CDR3 in amino acids: CASSHFDSGNEQFF. CDR3 DNA: TGCGCCAGCAGCCATTTTGACTCAGGGAATGAGCAGTTCTTC.